This passage covers 26 T cell receptor beta chains from one sample sequenced in a study of blood T cell repertoires in COVID-19. Sequenced by immunoSEQ multiplex PCR; TCRdb stores in-frame clones only, minus some. Among 60,000 to 75,000 clones listed, around 83% were seen once. Sequenced sample: peripheral blood. These receptor sequences come from a woman older than 75 with active or convalescent COVID-19.

The gene calls are TRBV3-1 (or the pseudogene TRBV3-2) and TRBJ2-3; TRBD2 might be the D (7 bases). The CDR3 spans 14 residues. The germline V gene has CDR1 LGHDT and CDR2 YNNKEL (reference sequence). V lost 9 bases and J lost 6, with 19 bases in between. The DNA for the CDR3 is TGTGCCAGTAGACCACGGGGGGCAGGGGATACGCAGTATTTT. Amino acids: CASRPRGAGDTQYF.

The CDR3 reads CASSFQRGYNEQFF. CDR3 in DNA: TGTGCCAGCAGCTTCCAGCGGGGATACAATGAGCAGTTCTTC. V gene TRBV11-2 combines with J gene TRBJ2-1; 7 positions agree with TRBD2. CDR3 length equals 14 residues. Germline-derived CDR1 and CDR2 are SGHAT and FQNNGV. V lost 3 bases to trimming and J lost 4 bases; unmatched junction nucleotides: 3.

This chain uses TRBV5-6 with TRBJ1-2; 8 positions agree with TRBD1. The CDR3 totals 16 residues. V lost 4 bases, J lost 7 bases, and 15 bases stayed unmatched. CDR1 and CDR2 from the germline V gene are SGHDT and YYEEEE. The CDR3 DNA is TGTGCCAGCAGCCGAACAGGACAGGGCGGTTTGGGTGGCTACACCTTC. Its translation: CASSRTGQGGLGGYTF.

This clone was detected once. This chain connects TRBV13 to TRBJ2-2; 10 bases map to TRBD2. Trimming at V came to 4 bases and at J to 1 base, leaving 3 bases not matched to a gene. CDR3 length equals 16 residues. Germline loops: CDR1 PRHDT, CDR2 FYEKMQ (reference sequence). DNA of the CDR3: TGTGCCAGCAGCTCCAGACTAGCGGGGAACACCGGGGAGCTGTTTTTT. This gives the protein CASSSRLAGNTGELFF.

This clone was observed a few times. This chain joins TRBV15 and TRBJ1-5; D remains unclear. This CDR3 contains 19 residues. Germline V gene data show CDR1 as LNHNV and CDR2 as YYDKDF (reference sequence). Trimming stripped 0 bases from V and 4 bases from J, with 22 bases between. The CDR3 region has the DNA TGTGCCACCAGCAGAGATATCGCGTCGACGGGGTTTGGAAATCAGCCCCAGCATTTT. This translates into CATSRDIASTGFGNQPQHF.

The J gene is TRBJ1-1, the V gene TRBV9, with D perhaps TRBD1 (5 bases). With 0 bases removed from V and 2 bases from J, the gap between germline ends came to 11 bases. Germline CDR1 and CDR2: SGDLS and YYNGEE. There are 15 residues in the CDR3. The CDR3 region is CASSVGPGVNTEAFF. The CDR3 DNA reads as TGTGCCAGCAGCGTAGGCCCGGGGGTAAACACTGAAGCTTTCTTT.

V gene TRBV14 combines with J gene TRBJ2-5; 7 nucleotides match TRBD1. Germline assignment: CDR1 SGHDN and CDR2 FVKESK. The CDR3 length is 15 residues. Germline trimming cut 6 bases from V and 0 bases from J; bases unmatched to any gene: 7. The chain's CDR3 is CASSYRGWYQETQYF. CDR3 nucleotides: TGTGCCAGCAGTTACAGGGGCTGGTACCAAGAGACCCAGTACTTC.

The rearrangement links TRBV28 to TRBJ1-4; no reliable D call. Germline CDR1 is MDHEN and CDR2 is SYDVKM. V was clipped by 6 bases and J by 1 base, with 12 bases between them. The CDR3 spans 15 residues. CDR3 region: CASSIVTGTNEKLFF. DNA for the CDR3: TGTGCCAGCAGCATAGTTACGGGAACTAATGAAAAACTGTTTTTT.

This rearrangement joins TRBV7-2 to TRBJ1-5; TRBD1 agrees at 7 bases. V lost 1 base and J lost 6; bases outside the gene matches: 6. CDR3 length: 15 amino acids. Per germline, CDR1 SGHTA and CDR2 FQGNSA. CDR3: CASSLDGGGRQPQHF. The CDR3 bases are TGTGCCAGCAGCTTAGATGGAGGGGGCCGTCAGCCCCAGCATTTT.

This sequence joins TRBV20-1 and TRBJ2-1; tentative D call: TRBD2 (7 bases). Trimming removed 3 bases from V and 7 bases from J, with 13 bases in between. This CDR3 has 13 residues. Per germline, CDR1 DFQATT and CDR2 SNEGSKA (reference sequence). CDR3 coding DNA: TGCAGTGCTAGTCGGGGGGCCGGGAATGAGCAGTTCTTC. This encodes CSASRGAGNEQFF.

J is TRBJ1-2 and V is TRBV10-3; D remains ambiguous. CDR1 is ENHRY, CDR2 SYGVKD, per germline. V was shortened by 6 bases and J by 0 bases, with 8 bases between the two germline ends. CDR3 length: 13 residues. CDR3 nucleotides: TGTGCCATCAGCGATACAACTAACTATGGCTACACCTTC. Its protein product is CAISDTTNYGYTF.

This clone was detected only a few times. J is TRBJ1-2 and V is TRBV4-1; unclear D gene. This CDR3 has 12 amino acids. Germline lookup yields CDR1 MGHRA and CDR2 YSYEKL. V was shortened by 1 base and J by 7 bases, with 7 bases between the two germline ends. This CDR3 reads CASSQAGSGYTF. DNA for the CDR3: TGCGCCAGCAGCCAAGCGGGATCTGGCTACACCTTC.

The V and J genes are TRBV7-2 and TRBJ1-1; possible D gene TRBD1, 6 bases. Germline V CDR1 and CDR2: SGHTA, FQGNSA. The CDR3 is made up of 12 amino acids. Deletions cut 7 bases from V and 3 bases from J, with 9 bases between. For the CDR3, the DNA is TGTGCCAGCACGAACAGGGACACTGAAGCTTTCTTT. Translated: CASTNRDTEAFF.

The chain carries TRBV28 and TRBJ2-7; D unclear. Trimming cost V 6 bases and J 0 bases, with 18 bases left between them. The CDR3 runs to 16 residues. Germline CDR1 is MDHEN and CDR2 is SYDVKM. CDR3 in DNA: TGTGCCAGCAGCCCACCCGGTGCCCGAAGCTCCTACGAGCAGTACTTC. Protein sequence: CASSPPGARSSYEQYF.

The chain uses TRBV6-2 or TRBV6-3 and TRBJ2-3; D unclear. V was pared by 0 bases and J by 4 bases, with 17 bases between. The V gene's germline CDR1 is MNHEY and CDR2 SVGEGT. CDR3 length equals 17 residues. DNA of the CDR3: TGTGCCAGCAGTTACTCGCCCGCGAGTCCCTCGGCAGATACGCAGTATTTT. Amino acids: CASSYSPASPSADTQYF.

The V call is TRBV20-1, the J call TRBJ1-1, with D maybe TRBD1 (6 bases). The length of the CDR3 is 12 residues. Germline CDR1 reads DFQATT; CDR2 reads SNEGSKA (reference sequence). Trimming removed 3 bases at V and 6 bases at J, with 11 bases between. CDR3 DNA: TGCAGTGCTAGTAGGGGGAGAGCTGAAGCTTTCTTT. This sequence encodes CSASRGRAEAFF.

V and J are TRBV11-2 and TRBJ1-1; maybe TRBD1 (5 bases). CDR1 and CDR2 (germline): SGHAT, FQNNGV. The CDR3 contains 15 residues. Trimming shortened V by 3 bases and J by 0 bases, and 11 bases separated the two germline ends. DNA of the CDR3: TGTGCCAGCAGCTTCCCGGGAGGGGTGAACACTGAAGCTTTCTTT. This translates into CASSFPGGVNTEAFF.

The gene calls are TRBV27 and TRBJ1-2; D is undetermined. V lost 5 bases to trimming and J lost 7 bases, with 20 bases between them. The CDR3 is made up of 15 amino acids. Germline lookup yields CDR1 MNHEY and CDR2 SMNVEV (reference sequence). CDR3 sequence reads: CASSPLQSPVGGYTF. The DNA for the CDR3 is TGTGCCAGCAGTCCCCTACAGTCACCGGTCGGTGGCTACACCTTC.

The chain's CDR3 is CASLGRRGLGYTF. In DNA form, the CDR3 reads TGTGCCAGTCTAGGACGGAGGGGACTGGGCTACACCTTC. J is TRBJ1-2 and V is TRBV19; weak D call: TRBD1 (5 bases). Trimming removed 8 bases at V and 8 bases at J, with 18 bases between. Germline CDR1 LNHDA, CDR2 SQIVND (reference sequence). There are 13 residues in the CDR3.

The V and J genes are TRBV7-2 and TRBJ2-1; 9 nucleotides line up with TRBD2. This CDR3 is 14 amino acids long. Germline CDR1 is SGHTA and CDR2 is FQGNSA. V dropped 8 bases and J dropped 9; count of bases not matched to a gene: 11. Here the CDR3 reads CASLRRLAGVEQFF. DNA for the CDR3: TGTGCCAGCCTGAGGAGGTTAGCGGGGGTTGAGCAGTTCTTC.

The V call is TRBV4-2, the J call TRBJ2-2; TRBD1 matches at 7 bases. Per germline, CDR1 LGHNA and CDR2 YNFKEQ. J gave up 4 bases and V 0 bases, and 11 bases lay outside the gene matches. The CDR3 covers 18 residues. DNA for the CDR3: TGTGCCAGCAGCCAAGATATGGTGCGGGCAGGGGGCACCGGGGAGCTGTTTTTT. Protein sequence: CASSQDMVRAGGTGELFF.

This clone was seen once. The rearrangement uses TRBV6-2 or TRBV6-3 and TRBJ1-1; D not resolved. The germline V and J ends were trimmed by 4 bases and 8 bases, with 11 bases remaining between them. In germline, CDR1 is MNHEY, CDR2 SVGEGT. This CDR3 is built from 12 residues. CDR3 loop: CASSSFGLEAFF. CDR3 DNA: TGTGCCAGCAGTTCCTTTGGACTCGAAGCTTTCTTT.

V usage is TRBV15 and J usage is TRBJ1-6, with D tentatively TRBD1 (5 bases). The CDR3 totals 14 residues. Germline values: CDR1 LNHNV, CDR2 YYDKDF (reference sequence). Trimming cost V 0 bases and J 12 bases, with 12 bases left between them. CDR3 nucleotide sequence: TGTGCCACCAGCAGAGACAGGGATGTTGGACCCCTCCACTTT. It specifies CATSRDRDVGPLHF.

This clone appeared a single time. The chain recombines TRBV11-3 with TRBJ2-7, with a possible D match to TRBD1 (6 bases). The CDR3 has 14 residues. CDR1 is SGHNT and CDR2 is YENEEA in the germline V gene. Trimming took 5 bases from V and 3 from J, leaving 14 bases between them. CDR3 in amino acids: CASSVSGTLYEQYF. The CDR3 region has the DNA TGTGCCAGCAGCGTCTCCGGGACACTCTACGAGCAGTACTTC.

The rearrangement links TRBV5-1 to TRBJ2-2, with D possibly being TRBD1 (6 bases). CDR1 and CDR2 (germline): SGHRS, YFSETQ. CDR3 length: 15 amino acids. The V and J ends lost 4 bases and 4 bases respectively, with 14 bases between them. The CDR3 spells CASSPGHGTTGELFF. CDR3 bases: TGCGCCAGCAGCCCGGGACACGGGACCACCGGGGAGCTGTTTTTT.

V usage is TRBV10-2 and J usage is TRBJ1-5, with a weak D call TRBD1 (6 bases). The CDR3 is 14 residues long. The germline gives CDR1 WSHSY, CDR2 SAAADI. Trimming removed 4 bases from V and 7 bases from J, with 14 bases in between. CDR3 region: CASSGQGGGQPQHF. The CDR3 region has the DNA TGCGCCAGCAGTGGACAAGGGGGGGGGCAGCCCCAGCATTTT.